Below, 31 T cell receptor beta chains from the same sample are listed, as sequenced in a study of shared clonotypes between healthy human individuals. Generated by immunoSEQ multiplex PCR, the TCRdb table keeps only in-frame clones and is missing some. This sample has roughly 500,000 clones, with about 78% found just once. Material: PBMCs. These receptor sequences come from a woman aged 40 to 50 in good health. Some clones in this sample may be carry-over from other donors' samples.

The J gene is TRBJ1-1, the V gene TRBV7-9; TRBD1 aligns across 7 bases. There are 15 residues in the CDR3. The germline CDR1 and CDR2 sequences are SEHNR and FQNEAQ (reference sequence). V shed 1 base, J shed 1 base, and the junction held 3 bases outside the gene matches. CDR3 in amino acids: CASSLGEGANTEAFF. The CDR3, as DNA: TGTGCCAGCAGCTTAGGAGAGGGGGCGAACACTGAAGCTTTCTTT.

V usage is TRBV2 and J usage is TRBJ1-1, with D perhaps matching TRBD1 (5 bases). This CDR3 contains 16 residues. V lost 2 bases and J lost 0, with 13 bases in between. Germline loops: CDR1 SNHLY, CDR2 FYNNEI. CDR3 coding DNA: TGTGCCAGCAGTGAAAACCCAGGGATTATGAACACTGAAGCTTTCTTT. Its translation is CASSENPGIMNTEAFF. The whole variable domain, remainder taken from reference TRBV2 and TRBJ1-1, is EPEVTQTPSHQVTQMGQEVILRCVPISNHLYFYWYRQILGQKVEFLVSFYNNEISEKSEIFDDQFSVERPDGSNFTLKIRSTKLEDSAMYFCASSENPGIMNTEAFFGQGTRLTVV.

This clone was seen only a few times. Distinct nucleotide sequences in the sample also encode this CDR3. The chain is built from TRBV30 and TRBJ1-4, with TRBD1 as a possible D gene (5 bases). The CDR3 is 13 amino acids. Between the trimmed V and J ends, which lost 5 bases and 4 bases, there was a span of 11 bases. Germline values: CDR1 GTSNPN, CDR2 SVGIG (reference sequence). This CDR3 is CAWRDGFNEKLFF. CDR3 sequence (DNA): TGTGCCTGGCGGGACGGCTTTAATGAAAAACTGTTTTTT.

CDR3 sequence: CASSLLPLVTYEQYF. Here the CDR3 DNA reads TGTGCCAGCAGTCTCCTCCCACTAGTTACCTACGAGCAGTACTTC. The V call is TRBV28, the J call TRBJ2-7; D perhaps matches TRBD2 (5 bases). This CDR3 spans 15 amino acids. Trimming removed 5 bases at V and 2 bases at J, with 16 bases between. Germline-derived CDR1 and CDR2 are MDHEN and SYDVKM. Using reference TRBV28 and TRBJ2-7 for the parts outside the CDR3, the full variable domain is DVKVTQSSRYLVKRTGEKVFLECVQDMDHENMFWYRQDPGLGLRLIYFSYDVKMKEKGDIPEGYSVSREKKERFSLILESASTNQTSMYLCASSLLPLVTYEQYFGPGTRLTVT.

The chain links TRBV11-1 to TRBJ2-7, with 8 bases matching TRBD1. Trimming took 0 bases from V and 9 from J; bases not matched to a gene: 10. The CDR3 loop spans 15 amino acids. From germline, CDR1 is SGHAT and CDR2 FQDESV (reference sequence). This CDR3 reads CASSLAAGGQGGQYF. DNA of the CDR3: TGTGCCAGCAGCTTAGCTGCAGGGGGCCAAGGCGGGCAGTACTTC.

This clone was observed once. V gene TRBV7-9 combines with J gene TRBJ2-5, with 9 bases matching TRBD1. Germline V lookup: CDR1 SEHNR, CDR2 FQNEAQ (reference sequence). V dropped 5 bases and J dropped 4; count of bases not matched to a gene: 14. The CDR3 spans 17 residues. CDR3 DNA sequence: TGTGCCAGCAGCGGGGGGGTCGGACAGGGGCTTTCAGAGACCCAGTACTTC. Protein: CASSGGVGQGLSETQYF.

Concerning this clone itself: Other DNA sequences from this sample encode an identical CDR3 as well. The chain uses TRBV6-1 and TRBJ1-1; 7 bases line up with TRBD1. After removal of 6 bases from V and 3 bases from J, the junction contained 4 bases not matched to a gene. The CDR3 length is 13 residues. CDR1 is MNHNS and CDR2 is SASEGT in the germline V gene. CDR3 amino acids: CASRYRGDTEAFF. CDR3 bases: TGTGCCAGCAGATACAGGGGAGACACTGAAGCTTTCTTT.

The chain recombines TRBV30 with TRBJ1-3; no reliable D call. The CDR3 runs 13 residues. Trimming removed 7 bases at V and 2 bases at J, with 12 bases between. Germline loops: CDR1 GTSNPN, CDR2 SVGIG (reference sequence). The DNA of the CDR3 is TGTGCCTCCGCCTCGCTGGCTGGAAACACCATATATTTT. Its protein product is CASASLAGNTIYF.

The V call is TRBV2, the J call TRBJ2-1; TRBD1 matches at 11 bases. This CDR3 contains 15 residues. The V and J ends lost 9 bases and 3 bases, in that order; junction bases with no gene match: 7. Germline assignment: CDR1 SNHLY and CDR2 FYNNEI. The CDR3 DNA reads TGTGCCAGTACCCTGGGGACAGGGGGCTACAATGAGCAGTTCTTC. It is translated as CASTLGTGGYNEQFF. Full variable domain (remainder filled in from reference TRBV2 and TRBJ2-1): EPEVTQTPSHQVTQMGQEVILRCVPISNHLYFYWYRQILGQKVEFLVSFYNNEISEKSEIFDDQFSVERPDGSNFTLKIRSTKLEDSAMYFCASTLGTGGYNEQFFGPGTRLTVL.

The V and J genes are TRBV4-3 and TRBJ2-5; a possible D gene is TRBD1 (7 bases). The CDR3 has 15 residues. In germline, CDR1 is LGHNA, CDR2 YSLEER. V lost 0 bases and J 5 bases, leaving 13 bases between the germline ends. The CDR3 loop is CASSQEGGGRETQYF. The CDR3 coding sequence is TGCGCCAGCAGCCAAGAAGGAGGGGGCAGGGAGACCCAGTACTTC.

V is TRBV7-3 and J is TRBJ2-7; D may be TRBD1 (5 bases). V was trimmed by 3 bases and J by 2 bases, leaving 17 bases between them. The CDR3 is made up of 16 amino acids. The germline V gene encodes CDR1 SGHTA and CDR2 FQGTGA. CDR3 sequence: CASSFPQQGMTYEQYF. The DNA for the CDR3 is TGTGCCAGCAGCTTCCCACAGCAGGGAATGACCTACGAGCAGTACTTC.

The chain is built from TRBV5-1 and TRBJ2-7, with 12 bases that match TRBD2. Trimming took 0 bases from V and 7 from J; bases not matched to a gene: 5. The CDR3 has 15 residues. Per germline, CDR1 SGHRS and CDR2 YFSETQ. In DNA form, the CDR3 reads TGCGCCAGCAGCTTGGGGCTAGCGGGAGGGCCTGAGCAGTACTTC. It is translated as CASSLGLAGGPEQYF. Complete variable domain (other parts from reference TRBV5-1 and TRBJ2-7): KAGVTQTPRYLIKTRGQQVTLSCSPISGHRSVSWYQQTPGQGLQFLFEYFSETQRNKGNFPGRFSGRQFSNSRSEMNVSTLELGDSALYLCASSLGLAGGPEQYFGPGTRLTVT.

This chain connects TRBV10-3 to TRBJ1-2; no firm D call. The CDR3 contains 12 residues. The germline gives CDR1 ENHRY, CDR2 SYGVKD. Trimming pared 0 bases from V and 7 bases from J, leaving 6 bases between. CDR3 loop: CAISESEGGYTF. As DNA, the CDR3 is TGTGCCATCAGTGAGTCAGAGGGTGGCTACACCTTC.

The V gene is TRBV7-9, the J gene TRBJ1-2, with D perhaps TRBD1 (5 bases). Germline CDR1 is SEHNR and CDR2 is FQNEAQ (reference sequence). V lost 1 base to trimming and J lost 5 bases, with 5 bases between them. The CDR3 totals 12 residues. The CDR3 spells CASSLGQYGYTF. CDR3 coding DNA: TGTGCCAGCAGCTTAGGACAGTATGGCTACACCTTC.

V gene TRBV28 combines with J gene TRBJ2-7; 13 nucleotides agree with TRBD2. CDR3 length: 14 amino acids. V lost 6 bases to trimming and J lost 6 bases; unmatched junction nucleotides: 5. Per germline, CDR1 MDHEN and CDR2 SYDVKM. The CDR3 protein is CASRPTSGRLEQYF. CDR3 nucleotides: TGTGCCAGCAGGCCGACTAGCGGGAGGCTCGAGCAGTACTTC.

J is TRBJ2-7 and V is TRBV28; D is undetermined. There are 12 residues in the CDR3. CDR1 and CDR2 (germline): MDHEN, SYDVKM. Trimming stripped 7 bases from V and 7 bases from J, with 14 bases between. The CDR3 protein is CASTYLTGEQYF. The CDR3 nucleotides are TGTGCCAGCACCTACCTAACCGGGGAGCAGTACTTC. The complete variable domain, with remaining parts taken from reference TRBV28 and TRBJ2-7, reads DVKVTQSSRYLVKRTGEKVFLECVQDMDHENMFWYRQDPGLGLRLIYFSYDVKMKEKGDIPEGYSVSREKKERFSLILESASTNQTSMYLCASTYLTGEQYFGPGTRLTVT.

The genes are TRBV5-1 and TRBJ2-7; 15 bases map to TRBD2. Trimming at V came to 3 bases and at J to 6 bases, leaving 4 bases not matched to a gene. This CDR3 has 15 residues. Germline values: CDR1 SGHRS, CDR2 YFSETQ. The CDR3 region is CASSSGTSGGPEQYF. DNA of the CDR3: TGCGCCAGCAGCTCCGGGACTAGCGGGGGGCCCGAGCAGTACTTC.

In nucleotides, the CDR3 is TGTGCCAGCTCACCACCGTCGGCTAGCACAGATACGCAGTATTTT. Its protein is CASSPPSASTDTQYF. This chain connects TRBV18 to TRBJ2-3; the D is unclear. The CDR3 extends over 15 amino acids. Germline CDR1 KGHSH, CDR2 LQKENI. Trimming took 0 bases from V and 0 from J, leaving 7 bases between them.

The chain uses TRBV27 and TRBJ2-7, with D unclear. Germline assignment: CDR1 MNHEY and CDR2 SMNVEV (reference sequence). Trimming stripped 3 bases from V and 2 bases from J, with 11 bases between. This CDR3 has 14 amino acids. CDR3 amino acids: CASSFRDPTYEQYF. CDR3 sequence (DNA): TGTGCCAGCAGTTTTAGAGACCCAACCTACGAGCAGTACTTC.

The chain has TRBV4-1 and TRBJ1-5; D remains unclear. Germline loops: CDR1 MGHRA, CDR2 YSYEKL. V gave up 0 bases and J gave up 12 bases, with 21 bases separating them. The CDR3 is made up of 16 amino acids. The CDR3 coding sequence is TGCGCCAGCAGCCAAGAATTACCGGGGAGCCTCCAGGACCAGCATTTT. This translates into CASSQELPGSLQDQHF.

As to this clone: The identical CDR3 is also encoded by other nucleotide sequences in the sample. The chain links TRBV7-3 to TRBJ2-1, with TRBD2 matching 10 bases. The J segment lost 6 bases and the V segment lost 3 bases, leaving 2 bases of the junction unmatched. The CDR3 consists of 14 residues. CDR1 and CDR2 (germline): SGHTA, FQGTGA. CDR3 nucleotides: TGTGCCAGCAGCTTGGGACTAGCGAGCAATGAGCAGTTCTTC. It is translated as CASSLGLASNEQFF.

The rearrangement joins TRBV7-2 to TRBJ1-5; weak D call: TRBD1 (6 bases). Between the trimmed V and J ends, which lost 5 bases and 6 bases, there was a span of 14 bases. This CDR3 is 14 amino acids long. The germline CDR1 and CDR2 sequences are SGHTA and FQGNSA. CDR3 DNA sequence: TGTGCCAGCAGCCTGGGGGCAGGATTTCAGCCCCAGCATTTT. Translation gives CASSLGAGFQPQHF.

The rearrangement joins TRBV11-3 to TRBJ1-1; perhaps TRBD1 as D (5 bases). Germline V lookup: CDR1 SGHNT, CDR2 YENEEA. CDR3 size: 15 residues. The V gene lost 2 bases and the J gene lost 1 base, with 11 bases spanning the gap. The CDR3 bases are TGTGCCAGCAGCTTAAACGGGGGAGAGAACACTGAAGCTTTCTTT. Translating it yields CASSLNGGENTEAFF.

The rearrangement links TRBV28 to TRBJ2-7; D is unresolved. The CDR3 loop spans 14 amino acids. Trimming stripped 5 bases from V and 5 bases from J, with 16 bases between. Per the germline V gene, CDR1 is MDHEN and CDR2 is SYDVKM. CDR3 amino acids: CASSVWGPKNEQYF. The CDR3 DNA sequence: TGTGCCAGCAGTGTCTGGGGTCCCAAAAACGAGCAGTACTTC. Full variable domain (remainder filled in from reference TRBV28 and TRBJ2-7): DVKVTQSSRYLVKRTGEKVFLECVQDMDHENMFWYRQDPGLGLRLIYFSYDVKMKEKGDIPEGYSVSREKKERFSLILESASTNQTSMYLCASSVWGPKNEQYFGPGTRLTVT.

This chain connects TRBV6-4 to TRBJ2-5; D gene uncertain. The V end was cut by 11 bases, the J end by 2 bases, with 9 bases between. This CDR3 region has 11 residues. Per germline, CDR1 MRHNA and CDR2 SNTAGT. Written as DNA, the CDR3 is TGTGCCTCGAAGTGTCAAGAGACCCAGTACTTC. Protein sequence: CASKCQETQYF.

This sequence joins TRBV7-8 and TRBJ1-3; D is unresolved. Trimming took 3 bases from V and 0 from J, leaving 12 bases between them. Germline V CDR1 and CDR2: SGHVS, FQNEAQ. CDR3 length: 16 residues. This CDR3 is CASSFTSFSSGNTIYF. The DNA for the CDR3 is TGTGCCAGCAGCTTCACGAGCTTTTCCTCTGGAAACACCATATATTTT.

The CDR3 is CASSESLAGDNEQFF. The CDR3 DNA follows: TGTGCCAGCAGTGAATCACTAGCGGGAGATAATGAGCAGTTCTTC. The J gene is TRBJ2-1, the V gene TRBV25-1, with 11 nucleotides matching TRBD2. This CDR3 has 15 amino acids. In germline, CDR1 is MGHDK, CDR2 SYGVNS. Trimming took 1 base from V and 7 from J; bases not matched to a gene: 3.

This clone was seen just once. The rearrangement joins TRBV13 to TRBJ2-7; 8 bases align to TRBD1. This CDR3 region has 15 residues. CDR1 PRHDT and CDR2 FYEKMQ come from the germline V gene (reference sequence). V dropped 0 bases and J dropped 2; count of bases not matched to a gene: 3. In DNA form, the CDR3 reads TGTGCCAGCAGCTTAGGATCGACAGGGGCCTACGAGCAGTACTTC. It is translated as CASSLGSTGAYEQYF.

The chain joins TRBV27 to TRBJ2-7; TRBD1 matches 7 bases. Germline V gene lookup returns CDR1 MNHEY and CDR2 SMNVEV (reference sequence). Trimming removed 5 bases from V and 5 bases from J; junction bases left unmatched: 9. This CDR3 has 14 residues. This chain's CDR3 is CASSLLTGTHEQYF. CDR3 bases: TGTGCCAGCAGTCTCCTGACAGGGACCCACGAGCAGTACTTC.

Comment on this clone: Other DNA sequences in the same sample also yield this CDR3. The chain employs TRBV5-1 and TRBJ2-7; D is undetermined. Trimming left V 1 base short and J 6 bases short, with 5 bases between. There are 11 residues in the CDR3. In germline, CDR1 is SGHRS, CDR2 YFSETQ. This chain's CDR3 is CASSLSGEQYF. The CDR3 coding sequence is TGCGCCAGCAGCTTGTCGGGCGAGCAGTACTTC.

The chain couples TRBV19 to TRBJ1-2; possibly TRBD1 for D (6 bases). Trimming cost V 5 bases and J 6 bases, with 19 bases left between them. Germline values: CDR1 LNHDA, CDR2 SQIVND (reference sequence). The CDR3 has 15 amino acids. For the CDR3, the DNA is TGTGCCAGTAGTCCTCGGACAGCGCCTATCCATGGCTACACCTTC. It translates to CASSPRTAPIHGYTF. Drawing the rest from reference TRBV19 and TRBJ1-2, the complete variable domain is DGGITQSPKYLFRKEGQNVTLSCEQNLNHDAMYWYRQDPGQGLRLIYYSQIVNDFQKGDIAEGYSVSREKKESFPLTVTSAQKNPTAFYLCASSPRTAPIHGYTFGSGTRLTVV.